This T cell receptor (beta chain) was retrieved from a study of cytomegalovirus exposure and HLA in healthy donors. This clone was observed a few times. The antigen is unknown. General study findings and limits: It was approximately 150 TCR beta chains that were listed as cytomegalovirus-associated.

Measured with immunoSEQ multiplex PCR; TCRdb has only the in-frame clones, and not every one. The profile covers hundreds of thousands of clones, with approximately 90% appearing a single time and about 0.9% taken by the ten largest. Germline CDR1 is MGHDK and CDR2 is SYGVNS. The V gene end was trimmed by 4 bases and the J gene end by 6 bases; junction bases not matched to a gene: 5. The CDR3 extends over 13 amino acids. This TCR came from a woman in her late teens or twenties in good health and CMV-seronegative. Source material: PBMCs. The chain joins TRBV25-1 to TRBJ1-2; 7 nucleotides align to TRBD1. The CDR3 sequence is CASSAGTAHGYTF. CDR3 coding DNA: TGTGCCAGCAGTGCTGGGACAGCCCATGGCTACACCTTC.